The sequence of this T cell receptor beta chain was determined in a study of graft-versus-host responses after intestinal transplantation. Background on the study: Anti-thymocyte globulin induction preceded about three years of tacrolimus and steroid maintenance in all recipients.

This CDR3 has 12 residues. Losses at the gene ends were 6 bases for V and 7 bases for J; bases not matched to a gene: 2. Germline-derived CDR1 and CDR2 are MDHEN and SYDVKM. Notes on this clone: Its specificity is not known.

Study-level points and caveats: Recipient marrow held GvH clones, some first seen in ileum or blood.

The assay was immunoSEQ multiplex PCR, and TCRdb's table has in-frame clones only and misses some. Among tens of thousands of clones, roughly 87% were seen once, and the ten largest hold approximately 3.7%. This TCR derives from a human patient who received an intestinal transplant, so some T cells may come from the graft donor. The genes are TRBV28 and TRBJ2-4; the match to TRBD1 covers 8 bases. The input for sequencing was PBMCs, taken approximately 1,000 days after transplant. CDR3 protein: CASRNRGNIQYF. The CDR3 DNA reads TGTGCCAGCAGAAACAGGGGGAACATTCAGTACTTC.